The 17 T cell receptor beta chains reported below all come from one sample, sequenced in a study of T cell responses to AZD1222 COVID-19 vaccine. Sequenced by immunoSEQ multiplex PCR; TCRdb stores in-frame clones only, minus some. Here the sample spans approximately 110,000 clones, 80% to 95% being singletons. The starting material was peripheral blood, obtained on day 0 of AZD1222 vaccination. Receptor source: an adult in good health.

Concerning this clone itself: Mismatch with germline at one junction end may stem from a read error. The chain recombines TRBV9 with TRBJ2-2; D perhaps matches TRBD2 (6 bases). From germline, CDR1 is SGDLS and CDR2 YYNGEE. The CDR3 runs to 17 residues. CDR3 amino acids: CASSGEMGLSKTGELFF. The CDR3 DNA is TGTGCCAGCAGCGGCGAAATGGGACTTTCGAAAACCGGGGAGCTGTTTTTT.

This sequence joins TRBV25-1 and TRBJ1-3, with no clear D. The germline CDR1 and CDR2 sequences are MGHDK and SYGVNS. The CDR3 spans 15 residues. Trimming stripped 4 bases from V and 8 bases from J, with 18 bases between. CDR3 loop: CASSAFGSPGDTIYF. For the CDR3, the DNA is TGTGCCAGCAGTGCCTTCGGTAGCCCCGGGGACACCATATATTTT. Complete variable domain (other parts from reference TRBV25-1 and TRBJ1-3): EADIYQTPRYLVIGTGKKITLECSQTMGHDKMYWYQQDPGMELHLIHYSYGVNSTEKGDLSSESTVSRIRTEHFPLTLESARPSHTSQYLCASSAFGSPGDTIYFGEGSWLTVV.

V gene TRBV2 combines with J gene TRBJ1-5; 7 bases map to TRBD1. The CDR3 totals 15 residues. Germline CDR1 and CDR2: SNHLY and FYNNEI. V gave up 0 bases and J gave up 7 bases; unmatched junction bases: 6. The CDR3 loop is CASSEAYRGGQPQHF. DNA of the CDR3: TGTGCCAGCAGTGAAGCGTACAGGGGTGGCCAGCCCCAGCATTTT.

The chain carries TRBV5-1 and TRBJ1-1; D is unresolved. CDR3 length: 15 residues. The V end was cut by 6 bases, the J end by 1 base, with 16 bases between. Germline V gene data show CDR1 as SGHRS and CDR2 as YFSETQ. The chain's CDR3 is CASTPGGAENTEAFF. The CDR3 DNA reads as TGCGCCAGCACCCCGGGTGGTGCAGAGAACACTGAAGCTTTCTTT.

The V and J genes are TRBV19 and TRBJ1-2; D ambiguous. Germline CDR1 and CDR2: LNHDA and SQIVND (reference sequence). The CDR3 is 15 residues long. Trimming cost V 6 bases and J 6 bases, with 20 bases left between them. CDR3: CASSSRETTVDGYTF. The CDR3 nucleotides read TGTGCCAGTAGCTCGAGAGAGACCACCGTGGATGGCTACACCTTC.

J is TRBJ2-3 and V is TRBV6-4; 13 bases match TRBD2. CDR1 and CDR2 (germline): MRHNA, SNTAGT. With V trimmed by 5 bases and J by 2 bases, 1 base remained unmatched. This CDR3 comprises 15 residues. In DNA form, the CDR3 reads TGTGCCAGCAGTACTAGCGGGGGGGCCACAGATACGCAGTATTTT. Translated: CASSTSGGATDTQYF.

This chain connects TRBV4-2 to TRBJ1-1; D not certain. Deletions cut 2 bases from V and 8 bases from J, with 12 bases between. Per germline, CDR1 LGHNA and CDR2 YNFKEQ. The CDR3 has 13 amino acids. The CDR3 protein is CASSQFEGPEAFF. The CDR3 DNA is TGTGCCAGCAGCCAATTTGAAGGGCCCGAAGCTTTCTTT.

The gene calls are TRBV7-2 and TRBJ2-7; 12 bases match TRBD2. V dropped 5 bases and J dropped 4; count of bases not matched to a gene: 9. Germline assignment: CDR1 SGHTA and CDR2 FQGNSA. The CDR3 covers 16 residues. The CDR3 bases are TGTGCCAGCAGCCCGCGGACTAGCGGGGCCTTATACGAGCAGTACTTC. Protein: CASSPRTSGALYEQYF.

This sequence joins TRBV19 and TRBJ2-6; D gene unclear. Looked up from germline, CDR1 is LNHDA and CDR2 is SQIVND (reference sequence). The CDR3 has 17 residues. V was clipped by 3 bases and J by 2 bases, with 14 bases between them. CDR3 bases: TGTGCCAGTAGTATCCAGATCCGCGTAACTGGGGCCAACGTCCTGACTTTC. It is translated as CASSIQIRVTGANVLTF.

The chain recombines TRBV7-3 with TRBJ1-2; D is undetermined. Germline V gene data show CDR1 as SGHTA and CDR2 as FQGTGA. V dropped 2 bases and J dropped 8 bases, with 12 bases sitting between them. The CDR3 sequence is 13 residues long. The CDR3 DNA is TGTGCCAGCAGCTTAGGCGTTGGAGGCGGCTACACCTTC. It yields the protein CASSLGVGGGYTF.

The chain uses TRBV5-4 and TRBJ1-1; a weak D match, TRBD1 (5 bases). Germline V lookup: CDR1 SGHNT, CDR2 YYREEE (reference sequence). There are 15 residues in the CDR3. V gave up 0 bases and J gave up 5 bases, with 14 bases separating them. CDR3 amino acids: CASSLGGTAGTEAFF. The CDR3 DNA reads TGTGCCAGCAGCTTGGGGGGGACTGCGGGAACTGAAGCTTTCTTT.

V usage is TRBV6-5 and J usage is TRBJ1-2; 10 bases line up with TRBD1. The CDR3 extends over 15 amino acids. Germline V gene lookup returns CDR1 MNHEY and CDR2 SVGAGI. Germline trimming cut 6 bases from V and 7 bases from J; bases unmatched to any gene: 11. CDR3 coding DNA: TGTGCCAGCAGAAACCGACAGGGGGCGGTGGGTGGCTACACCTTC. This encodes CASRNRQGAVGGYTF.

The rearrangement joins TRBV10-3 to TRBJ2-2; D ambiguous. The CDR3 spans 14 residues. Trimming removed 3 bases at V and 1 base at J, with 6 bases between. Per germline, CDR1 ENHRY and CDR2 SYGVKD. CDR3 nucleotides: TGTGCCATCAGTGAAGTGGGGAACACCGGGGAGCTGTTTTTT. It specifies CAISEVGNTGELFF.

The CDR3 here is CASSFPGNTIYF. CDR3 nucleotide sequence: TGTGCCAGCAGCTTTCCTGGAAACACCATATATTTT. The V gene is TRBV7-2, the J gene TRBJ1-3; D unresolved. This CDR3 region has 12 residues. In germline, CDR1 is SGHTA, CDR2 FQGNSA. V was cut by 3 bases and J by 2 bases, with 2 bases left in between.

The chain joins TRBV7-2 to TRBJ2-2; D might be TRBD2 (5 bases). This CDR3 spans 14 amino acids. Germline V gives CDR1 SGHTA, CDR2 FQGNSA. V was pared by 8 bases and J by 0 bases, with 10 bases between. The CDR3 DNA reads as TGTGCCAGCCAAGGTAGCGCGAACACCGGGGAGCTGTTTTTT. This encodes CASQGSANTGELFF.

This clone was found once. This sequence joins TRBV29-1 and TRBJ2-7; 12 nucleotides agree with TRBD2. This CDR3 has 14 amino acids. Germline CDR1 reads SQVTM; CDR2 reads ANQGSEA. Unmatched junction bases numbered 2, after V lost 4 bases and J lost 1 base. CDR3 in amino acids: CSVATSGRSYEQYF. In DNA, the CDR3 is TGCAGCGTTGCGACTAGCGGGAGATCCTACGAGCAGTACTTC.

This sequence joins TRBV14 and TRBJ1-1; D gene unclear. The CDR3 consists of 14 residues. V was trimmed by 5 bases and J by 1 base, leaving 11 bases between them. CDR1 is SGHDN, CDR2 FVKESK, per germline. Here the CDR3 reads CASSADVGNTEAFF. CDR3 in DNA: TGTGCCAGCAGCGCCGACGTAGGGAACACTGAAGCTTTCTTT.